This T cell receptor beta chain derives from a study of CXCR3-negative and CXCR3-positive naive CD8 T cells. The study made its TRB cDNA libraries by 5' RACE, adding UMI labels. For each CDR3 protein, TCRdb gives one entry from its re-call of the 5' RACE reads, without DNA. The listing contains 50,000 to 65,000 distinct CDR3 sequences. To note about this clonotype: What it recognizes is unknown.

Whole-study results and caveats: The study found more hydrophobic TRB CDR3s in CXCR3-positive naive cells than in CXCR3-negative naive cells. Both naive subsets showed comparably high diversity, and memory CD8+ cells showed much lower diversity.

From germline, CDR1 is MNHEY and CDR2 SMNVEV (reference sequence). The CDR3 sequence is 14 residues long. At a few hundred thousand cells each, triplicate sorts were carried out for each CD8+ T cell subset. A CD45RO-CCR7+CD27+CD95- profile was what naive CD8+ T cells displayed. The chain combines TRBV27 with TRBJ2-7; TCRdb outputs TRBD2, but without DNA this stays unchecked. Material: naive CXCR3+ CD8+ T cells from blood. As to subset: CD45RO-CCR7+CD27+CD95- naive CD8+ T cells expressing CXCR3 (TNR3+). The receptor's source is a human donor in good health. Some clones in this sample may be carry-over from other donors' samples. The CDR3 here is CASSLYGPKYEQYF.